These 12 T cell receptor beta chains originate from one sample sequenced in a study of Graves' ophthalmopathy and Graves' hyperthyroidism. Amplified material comprised TCR beta CDR3 regions derived from RNA transcripts. A first-round RT-PCR used HTBI primers, followed by a second-round multiplex PCR. TCRdb re-called the multiplex PCR reads through MiXCR, storing one row per CDR3 protein. The data show over a million distinct CDR3 sequences, with roughly two fifths seen just once and around 10% held by the top ten. Source material: peripheral blood or thyroid tissue (not recorded which). Receptor source: an adult man with Graves' hyperthyroidism.

This clonotype occurred many times. The chain combines TRBV29-1 with TRBJ2-7; D might be TRBD2 (5 bases). V lost 6 bases to trimming and J lost 0 bases, with 12 bases between them. This CDR3 is 13 amino acids long. Germline V gene data show CDR1 as SQVTM and CDR2 as ANQGSEA. The CDR3 loop is CSVAGIYSYEQYF. CDR3 DNA sequence: TGCAGCGTCGCCGGGATATACTCCTACGAGCAGTACTTC.

This clonotype appeared a single time. This chain connects TRBV5-1 to TRBJ2-2; TRBD1 might be the D (7 bases). The length of the CDR3 is 18 residues. The V end lost 4 bases, the J end lost 1 base, and 20 bases lay between the germline ends. Germline-derived CDR1 and CDR2 are SGHRS and YFSETQ. The DNA of the CDR3 is TGCGCCAGCAGCGGAGGGAGGTCAGGGGGAGTGAACACCGGGGAGCTGTTTTTT. Encoded protein: CASSGGRSGGVNTGELFF.

V is TRBV7-2 and J is TRBJ1-6; D ambiguous. The germline gives CDR1 SGHTA, CDR2 FQGNSA. Trimming took 5 bases from V and 13 from J, leaving 24 bases between them. This CDR3 comprises 16 residues. The CDR3 protein is CASSVQAAEGYQPLHF. CDR3 DNA sequence: TGTGCCAGCAGCGTCCAGGCAGCTGAGGGATATCAGCCCCTCCACTTT. The entire variable domain, with the rest obtained from reference TRBV7-2 and TRBJ1-6, is as follows: GAGVSQSPSNKVTEKGKDVELRCDPISGHTALYWYRQSLGQGLEFLIYFQGNSAPDKSGLPSDRFSAERTGGSVSTLTIQRTQQEDSAVYLCASSVQAAEGYQPLHFGNGTRLTVT.

This clonotype was detected many times. V is TRBV9 and J is TRBJ1-1, with 7 bases that match TRBD1. The germline V gene has CDR1 SGDLS and CDR2 YYNGEE. This CDR3 region has 15 residues. Trimming cost V 2 bases and J 3 bases; bases outside gene matches: 7. The CDR3 reads CASSVTGLSDTEAFF. The CDR3 coding sequence is TGTGCCAGCAGCGTGACAGGGCTATCGGACACTGAAGCTTTCTTT.

There are many counts of this clonotype. V and J are TRBV20-1 and TRBJ1-5, with D possibly being TRBD1 (5 bases). V was cut by 3 bases and J by 6 bases, with 9 bases left in between. Germline V gives CDR1 DFQATT, CDR2 SNEGSKA (reference sequence). This CDR3 spans 12 amino acids. CDR3 amino acids: CSASRVGQPQHF. The CDR3 region has the DNA TGCAGTGCTAGCAGGGTTGGTCAGCCCCAGCATTTT.

This clonotype turned up a few times. The chain couples TRBV7-9 to TRBJ2-7, with 7 bases that match TRBD2. The germline CDR1 and CDR2 sequences are SEHNR and FQNEAQ (reference sequence). V shed 6 bases and J 7 bases; nucleotides not matched to a gene: 21. The CDR3 has 17 residues. For the CDR3, the DNA is TGTGCCAGCAGTTCGTGGGGGGGTACGGCGGTAATACGAGAGCAGTACTTC. Amino acid sequence: CASSSWGGTAVIREQYF.

The gene calls are TRBV29-1 and TRBJ2-7; weak D call: TRBD2 (6 bases). Deletions cut 6 bases from V and 6 bases from J, with 12 bases between. This CDR3 is 11 amino acids long. Per germline, CDR1 SQVTM and CDR2 ANQGSEA. CDR3 nucleotide sequence: TGCAGCGTCGGCGGGACGGGCGAGCAGTACTTC. Residues: CSVGGTGEQYF.

The chain recombines TRBV25-1 with TRBJ1-1; 7 nucleotides agree with TRBD1. The CDR3 is 17 residues long. J gave up 0 bases and V 4 bases, and 11 bases lay outside the gene matches. Germline V lookup: CDR1 MGHDK, CDR2 SYGVNS. The CDR3 reads CASSAARTGGMNTEAFF. The CDR3 bases are TGTGCCAGCAGTGCTGCCCGGACAGGCGGGATGAACACTGAAGCTTTCTTT.

This clonotype has only a few counts. This rearrangement joins TRBV5-1 to TRBJ1-2; 9 nucleotides line up with TRBD1. Germline V lookup: CDR1 SGHRS, CDR2 YFSETQ. Losses at the gene ends were 4 bases for V and 4 bases for J; bases not matched to a gene: 8. The CDR3 length is 15 residues. CDR3 amino acids: CASSQLQGAVYGYTF. CDR3 DNA: TGCGCCAGCAGCCAGCTACAGGGGGCTGTCTATGGCTACACCTTC. The full variable domain, in which reference TRBV5-1 and TRBJ1-2 provide the parts outside the CDR3, is KAGVTQTPRYLIKTRGQQVTLSCSPISGHRSVSWYQQTPGQGLQFLFEYFSETQRNKGNFPGRFSGRQFSNSRSEMNVSTLELGDSALYLCASSQLQGAVYGYTFGSGTRLTVV.

Worth noting for this clonotype: A much larger clonotype is one base distant, so this may be a read error. The V gene is TRBV29-1, the J gene TRBJ2-7; the D gene is possibly TRBD1 (6 bases). Germline V CDR1 and CDR2: SQVTM, ANQGSEA. Trimming took off 1 base at V and 2 bases at J, with 9 bases between the two ends. This CDR3 is 13 amino acids long. In DNA, the CDR3 is TGCAGCGTTGAAGGGACAGATCCCTACGAGCAGTACTTC. This gives the protein CSVEGTDPYEQYF.

This clonotype was recorded many times. The rearrangement links TRBV20-1 to TRBJ1-2; D not certain. This CDR3 contains 13 residues. Germline V CDR1 and CDR2: DFQATT, SNEGSKA (reference sequence). V was cut by 3 bases and J by 2 bases, with 10 bases left in between. Here the CDR3 DNA reads TGCAGTGCTAGCGTCACAACCAACTATGGCTACACCTTC. Protein sequence: CSASVTTNYGYTF.

This clonotype has more than one count but fewer than ten. CDR3 loop: CSVEGVPGPGSREQYF. CDR3 coding DNA: TGCAGCGTTGAAGGGGTACCGGGACCGGGGTCGCGCGAGCAGTACTTC. The chain has TRBV29-1 and TRBJ2-7; D may correspond to TRBD1 or TRBD2 (5 bases each). Germline CDR1 and CDR2: SQVTM and ANQGSEA. Trimming removed 1 base from V and 6 bases from J, with 22 bases in between. This CDR3 region has 16 residues.